Listed below are T cell receptor beta chains from one sample, sequenced in a study of blood T cells in healthy people across ages. Via MiXCR, TCRdb re-called the 5' RACE reads, giving one row per CDR3 protein. The repertoire consists of around 400,000 distinct CDR3 sequences, with 45% to 60% occurring once and the leading ten covering 45% to 55%. Specimen: blood. The receptors originated from a man between 60 and 75 years old in good health. Both conserved end residues are part of each CDR3. D genes are given only for firm matches.

TRBV11-2	TRBJ2-7	NA	CASSFPGEYEQYF
TRBV7-2	TRBJ2-7	NA	CASESSSYEQYF
TRBV11-2	TRBJ2-1	TRBD2	CASSLARTSPYNEQFF
TRBV6-5	NA	NA	CASSYTPGRGTYYEQYF
TRBV5-1	TRBJ1-2	NA	CASSLDTIGYTF
TRBV18	TRBJ2-7	TRBD1	CASSPLWTGGMGEQYF
TRBV28	TRBJ1-2	NA	CASSLFRLGYTF
TRBV10-2	TRBJ1-1	NA	CASSEYVTRNTEAFF
TRBV30	TRBJ2-2	NA	CACPMKGTGELFF
TRBV27	TRBJ2-3	NA	CASMSHGGGDTQYF
TRBV7-8	TRBJ2-3	TRBD2	CASSSRTSGLTDTQYF
TRBV14	TRBJ2-7	NA	CASSRHMLGTEIYEQYF
TRBV6-5	TRBJ1-1	NA	CASSRQLNTEAFF
TRBV12-3/TRBV12-4	TRBJ1-2	NA	CASSYQDRFVGGYTF
TRBV3-1	TRBJ2-7	NA	CASSQEVGWREQYF
TRBV5-1	NA	TRBD1	CASSQQGVYEQYF
TRBV20-1	TRBJ2-1	NA	CSASRTIEDEQFF
TRBV29-1	TRBJ1-4	NA	CSVHQGPEKLFF
TRBV6-5	TRBJ2-7	TRBD1	CASSGPGQGAYEQYF
TRBV6-5	TRBJ1-2	TRBD1	CASSRQGGPNYGYTF
TRBV12-3/TRBV12-4	TRBJ2-3	TRBD2	CASSTTSGSTDTQYF
TRBV5-1	NA	NA	CASSLGPDEQYF
TRBV3-1	TRBJ2-3	NA	CASRHLDTQYF
TRBV10-3	TRBJ2-1	TRBD2	CAISAGLAGRFNNEQFF
TRBV30	TRBJ1-2	NA	CAWSESNYGYTF
TRBV7-2	TRBJ2-1	TRBD1	CASSLQPGAGGVNEQFF
TRBV11-2	TRBJ2-1	NA	CASSFRPNNEQFF
TRBV7-2	NA	NA	CASSLVWVSETQYF
TRBV4-2	TRBJ2-1	NA	CASSFRDNNEQFF
TRBV2	TRBJ2-5	NA	CASSDKRGETQYF
TRBV2	TRBJ2-5	NA	CASSRPDIETQYF
TRBV20-1	TRBJ1-2	NA	CSASQGGGYTF
TRBV3-1	TRBJ2-7	NA	CASTNRAGLTYEQYF
TRBV6-5	TRBJ2-1	NA	CASTPGAGAYNEQFF